One and the same sample provided the 21 T cell receptor beta chains below, sequenced in a study of blood T cell repertoires in COVID-19. The method was immunoSEQ multiplex PCR; TCRdb's version includes in-frame clones alone and lacks a portion of them. Here the sample spans about 260,000 clones, roughly 82% being singletons. The material sequenced was PBMCs or T cells enriched from blood (not recorded which). The source of these receptors is a woman between 50 and 59 years old who had recovered from COVID-19.

This sequence joins TRBV6-2 or TRBV6-3 and TRBJ1-5; D is unclear. Between the trimmed V and J ends, which lost 2 bases and 4 bases, there was a span of 12 bases. CDR3 size: 15 residues. Germline values: CDR1 MNHEY, CDR2 SVGEGT. The CDR3 nucleotides read TGTGCCAGCAGTTACGAAGTCCGGGGTAATCAGCCCCAGCATTTT. The encoded protein is CASSYEVRGNQPQHF.

The genes are TRBV19 and TRBJ1-1; TRBD1 agrees at 7 bases. Losses at the gene ends were 2 bases for V and 7 bases for J; bases not matched to a gene: 4. Per germline, CDR1 LNHDA and CDR2 SQIVND (reference sequence). This CDR3 has 13 residues. CDR3 protein: CASSIWTGGEAFF. The CDR3 DNA reads TGTGCCAGTAGTATATGGACAGGAGGTGAAGCTTTCTTT.

The chain uses TRBV13 and TRBJ2-7, with TRBD2 identical over 7 bases. Trimming took 6 bases from V and 0 from J; bases not matched to a gene: 5. Germline CDR1 and CDR2: PRHDT and FYEKMQ (reference sequence). The CDR3 contains 14 residues. The CDR3 region is CASRPGGSSYEQYF. DNA for the CDR3: TGTGCCAGCAGGCCCGGCGGGAGCTCCTACGAGCAGTACTTC.

This clone was picked up one time. V is TRBV11-1 and J is TRBJ1-3; TRBD1 agrees at 7 bases. This CDR3 contains 16 residues. V lost 5 bases, J lost 0 bases, and 7 bases stayed unmatched. Germline V gene sequence: CDR1 SGHAT, CDR2 FQDESV (reference sequence). CDR3 amino acids: CASSQKTGPSGNTIYF. In DNA, the CDR3 is TGTGCCAGCAGCCAAAAGACAGGGCCCTCTGGAAACACCATATATTTT.

This chain connects TRBV28 to TRBJ2-7; 9 positions match TRBD1. V lost 10 bases to trimming and J lost 5 bases; unmatched junction nucleotides: 9. Germline CDR1 reads MDHEN; CDR2 reads SYDVKM. The CDR3 runs to 13 residues. The CDR3 nucleotides read TGTGCCATCGTATCCGGGACAGGGAACGAGCAGTACTTC. This sequence encodes CAIVSGTGNEQYF.

The chain recombines TRBV6-6 with TRBJ1-5, with 8 bases identical to TRBD1. This CDR3 region has 20 residues. Germline trimming cut 6 bases from V and 0 bases from J; bases unmatched to any gene: 19. CDR1 and CDR2 from the germline V gene are MNHNY and SVGAGI (reference sequence). CDR3 bases: TGTGCCAGCAGCCTAAAGAAAACCGGGACAGGCGGAAATAGCAATCAGCCCCAGCATTTT. Its translation: CASSLKKTGTGGNSNQPQHF.

The chain uses TRBV6-5 and TRBJ1-5; the D is unclear. Germline lookup yields CDR1 MNHEY and CDR2 SVGAGI. The V end lost 7 bases, the J end lost 2 bases, and 12 bases lay between the germline ends. The CDR3 loop spans 14 amino acids. As DNA, the CDR3 is TGTGCCAGCAATCCGGCGGGTGGCAATCAGCCCCAGCATTTT. Translation gives CASNPAGGNQPQHF.

This chain joins TRBV4-1 and TRBJ1-3; D unclear. Germline loops: CDR1 MGHRA, CDR2 YSYEKL. The germline V and J ends were trimmed by 3 bases and 0 bases, with 18 bases remaining between them. The CDR3 loop spans 18 amino acids. This chain's CDR3 is CASSQLPQHRYSGNTIYF. CDR3 nucleotides: TGCGCCAGCAGCCAGCTACCCCAGCACAGATACTCTGGAAACACCATATATTTT.

This chain uses TRBV11-3 with TRBJ2-7; maybe TRBD1 (5 bases). V lost 5 bases, J lost 4 bases, and 18 bases lay in between. Germline V gene lookup returns CDR1 SGHNT and CDR2 YENEEA. The CDR3 has 15 residues. The CDR3 nucleotides are TGTGCCAGCAGCCCGAGGATGGGGCAGATTTACGAGCAGTACTTC. As protein: CASSPRMGQIYEQYF.

This clone was detected once. CDR3 region: CSVTRTGSEQFF. CDR3 sequence (DNA): TGCAGCGTGACCAGAACAGGGAGTGAGCAGTTCTTC. The V gene is TRBV29-1, the J gene TRBJ2-1, with a possible D match to TRBD1 (6 bases). There are 12 residues in the CDR3. From germline, CDR1 is SQVTM and CDR2 ANQGSEA. Trimming cost V 6 bases and J 9 bases, with 15 bases left between them.

The J gene is TRBJ2-1, the V gene TRBV20-1; D gene unclear. Germline loops: CDR1 DFQATT, CDR2 SNEGSKA (reference sequence). The CDR3 sequence is 12 residues long. V lost 3 bases and J 5 bases, leaving 8 bases between the germline ends. The CDR3 sequence: CSASVSNNEQFF. As DNA, the CDR3 is TGCAGTGCTAGTGTGTCCAACAATGAGCAGTTCTTC.

V and J are TRBV19 and TRBJ1-6; 9 nucleotides align to TRBD1. This CDR3 spans 14 amino acids. V shed 11 bases, J shed 9 bases, and the junction held 11 bases outside the gene matches. Germline V gives CDR1 LNHDA, CDR2 SQIVND (reference sequence). The CDR3 DNA is TGTGCCTCAAACAGGGGGCATTTTAGTTCACCCCTCCACTTT. Translation: CASNRGHFSSPLHF.

The rearrangement joins TRBV27 to TRBJ2-1; TRBD2 might be the D (5 bases). Per germline, CDR1 MNHEY and CDR2 SMNVEV (reference sequence). V lost 5 bases and J lost 3, with 20 bases in between. The CDR3 spans 17 residues. The CDR3 here is CASSKFPGSLLYNEQFF. The CDR3 DNA is TGTGCCAGCAGTAAATTCCCGGGATCGCTTCTCTACAATGAGCAGTTCTTC.

Only one count was recorded for this clone. The V call is TRBV11-2, the J call TRBJ2-7; 7 bases line up with TRBD1. The V and J ends lost 5 bases and 1 base, in that order; junction bases with no gene match: 8. The CDR3 contains 15 residues. The germline CDR1 and CDR2 sequences are SGHAT and FQNNGV. The CDR3 region is CASSTRQGRSYEQYF. CDR3 DNA: TGTGCCAGCAGCACACGACAGGGACGTTCCTACGAGCAGTACTTC. Together with reference TRBV11-2 and TRBJ2-7, the CDR3 gives the full variable domain: EAGVAQSPRYKIIEKRQSVAFWCNPISGHATLYWYQQILGQGPKLLIQFQNNGVVDDSQLPKDRFSAERLKGVDSTLKIQPAKLEDSAVYLCASSTRQGRSYEQYFGPGTRLTVT.

The chain recombines TRBV29-1 with TRBJ1-1; unclear D gene. V was cut by 6 bases and J by 0 bases, with 14 bases left in between. CDR1 is SQVTM and CDR2 is ANQGSEA in the germline V gene. The CDR3 length is 14 residues. CDR3 sequence reads: CSVRDSLLNTEAFF. The CDR3 coding sequence is TGCAGCGTCCGGGATTCCCTTTTGAACACTGAAGCTTTCTTT.

The chain uses TRBV6-2 or TRBV6-3 and TRBJ2-3; TRBD2 matches 10 bases. V was clipped by 6 bases and J by 4 bases; unmatched bases: 4. This CDR3 has 14 residues. Germline CDR1 MNHEY, CDR2 SVGEGT. The CDR3 DNA sequence: TGTGCCAGCAGCCTAGCGGGAGAAGCAGATACGCAGTATTTT. As protein: CASSLAGEADTQYF.

The chain carries TRBV19 and TRBJ1-5, with 9 bases aligning to TRBD1. This CDR3 has 17 amino acids. The J segment lost 6 bases and the V segment lost 0 bases, leaving 9 bases of the junction unmatched. Germline V CDR1 and CDR2: LNHDA, SQIVND (reference sequence). The DNA for the CDR3 is TGTGCCAGTAGTATAGACGGAACAGGGGGCCGGGGTCAGCCCCAGCATTTT. Protein sequence: CASSIDGTGGRGQPQHF.

This clone occurred a few times. This CDR3 reads CASSQGGTNTEAFF. In DNA form, the CDR3 reads TGTGCCAGCAGCCAAGGTGGCACAAACACTGAAGCTTTCTTT. The chain employs TRBV3-1 (or the pseudogene TRBV3-2) and TRBJ1-1; D gene uncertain. This CDR3 spans 14 amino acids. Germline loops: CDR1 LGHDT, CDR2 YNNKEL (reference sequence). V lost 1 base to trimming and J lost 2 bases, with 8 bases between them.

The rearrangement uses TRBV6-5 and TRBJ1-5; 7 nucleotides align to TRBD1. CDR1 MNHEY and CDR2 SVGAGI come from the germline V gene. The CDR3 spans 15 residues. The J segment lost 3 bases and the V segment lost 8 bases, leaving 10 bases of the junction unmatched. CDR3 bases: TGTGCCAGCTCTTCCAAGGGGGCCTACAATCAGCCCCAGCATTTT. Translated, it gives CASSSKGAYNQPQHF.

This clone has just a few counts. This chain uses TRBV29-1 with TRBJ1-1, with D perhaps matching TRBD1 (5 bases). The CDR3 length is 12 residues. V was pared by 7 bases and J by 7 bases, with 16 bases between. Germline V gene sequence: CDR1 SQVTM, CDR2 ANQGSEA. This CDR3 is CSANVRGNEAFF. The CDR3 DNA sequence: TGCAGCGCAAACGTAAGGGGAAATGAAGCTTTCTTT.

This chain links TRBV27 with TRBJ1-6, with D possibly being TRBD1 (6 bases). Germline-derived CDR1 and CDR2 are MNHEY and SMNVEV (reference sequence). The V gene lost 4 bases and the J gene lost 12 bases, with 7 bases spanning the gap. This CDR3 spans 11 amino acids. CDR3: CASSSRGPLHF. As DNA, the CDR3 is TGTGCCAGCAGTTCCAGGGGACCCCTCCACTTT.